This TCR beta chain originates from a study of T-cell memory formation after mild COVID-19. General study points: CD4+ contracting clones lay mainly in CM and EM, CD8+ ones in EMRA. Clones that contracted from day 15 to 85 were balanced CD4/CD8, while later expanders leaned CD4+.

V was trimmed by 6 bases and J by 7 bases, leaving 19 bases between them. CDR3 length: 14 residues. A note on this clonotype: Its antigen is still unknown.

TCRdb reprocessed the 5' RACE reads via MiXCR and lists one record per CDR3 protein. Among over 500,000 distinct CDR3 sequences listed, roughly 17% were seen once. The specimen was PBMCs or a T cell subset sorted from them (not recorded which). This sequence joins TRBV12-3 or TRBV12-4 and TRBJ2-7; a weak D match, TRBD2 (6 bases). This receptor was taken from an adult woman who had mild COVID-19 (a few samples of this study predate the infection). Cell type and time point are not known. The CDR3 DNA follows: TGTGCCAGCAGCCATGGAGGGTGGTTGGGTGAGCAGTACTTC. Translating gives CASSHGGWLGEQYF.